A single sample is the source of the 21 T cell receptor beta chains below, sequenced in a study of cytomegalovirus exposure and HLA in healthy donors. Clones were sequenced by immunoSEQ multiplex PCR, and TCRdb holds only the in-frame ones, with some missing. The sample lists fewer than 95,000 clones; around 94% were seen once. The specimen sequenced was PBMCs. Receptor source: a woman under 30 in good health and CMV-seronegative.

V and J are TRBV5-1 and TRBJ1-4, with D perhaps TRBD1 (5 bases). Germline V CDR1 and CDR2: SGHRS, YFSETQ. The CDR3 is 15 amino acids. The V gene lost 4 bases and the J gene lost 6 bases, with 16 bases spanning the gap. CDR3 loop: CASSPTTAGYEKLFF. The CDR3 coding sequence is TGCGCCAGCAGCCCGACGACAGCCGGCTATGAAAAACTGTTTTTT.

In this sample, this clone turned up a few times. V gene TRBV7-2 combines with J gene TRBJ2-3; no reliable D call. Per germline, CDR1 SGHTA and CDR2 FQGNSA. CDR3 size: 13 residues. V was clipped by 1 base and J by 5 bases, with 7 bases between them. In nucleotides, the CDR3 is TGTGCCAGCAGCTTAGATCAGCGAGATACGCAGTATTTT. Translated: CASSLDQRDTQYF.

The chain combines TRBV29-1 with TRBJ1-2; 7 nucleotides align to TRBD1. The V segment lost 6 bases and the J segment 6 bases; nucleotides outside the gene matches: 13. Germline CDR1 reads SQVTM; CDR2 reads ANQGSEA. There are 14 residues in the CDR3. In DNA, the CDR3 is TGCAGCGTGGATGAGGGACAGAGCGGCAATGGCTACACCTTC. It specifies CSVDEGQSGNGYTF.

This clone has only one observation. The rearrangement uses TRBV29-1 and TRBJ2-7; possible D gene TRBD2, 7 bases. Germline CDR1 and CDR2: SQVTM and ANQGSEA. Between the trimmed V and J ends, which lost 5 bases and 3 bases, there was a span of 14 bases. CDR3 size: 13 residues. The CDR3 region has the DNA TGCAGCGTTCGATTCGGGGGGCACTACGAGCAGTACTTC. Its protein is CSVRFGGHYEQYF.

This sequence joins TRBV2 and TRBJ1-2; D gene uncertain. The CDR3 has 14 residues. Germline-derived CDR1 and CDR2 are SNHLY and FYNNEI. V gave up 10 bases and J gave up 0 bases, with 15 bases separating them. The CDR3 sequence is CATFIGRANYGYTF. The CDR3 coding sequence is TGTGCCACCTTTATAGGGAGAGCTAACTATGGCTACACCTTC.

Regarding this clone: Additional DNA sequences in this sample encode the identical CDR3. The chain joins TRBV6-6 to TRBJ1-1, with D possibly matching TRBD1 (5 bases). V lost 0 bases to trimming and J lost 1 base, with 6 bases between them. From germline, CDR1 is MNHNY and CDR2 SVGAGI (reference sequence). There are 14 residues in the CDR3. CDR3 sequence (DNA): TGTGCCAGCAGTTACTCGGGGGGGAACACTGAAGCTTTCTTT. Its protein is CASSYSGGNTEAFF.

The J gene is TRBJ1-2, the V gene TRBV5-1; 10 bases map to TRBD1. Germline trimming cut 3 bases from V and 6 bases from J; bases unmatched to any gene: 14. This CDR3 contains 17 residues. CDR1 and CDR2 from the germline V gene are SGHRS and YFSETQ. The CDR3 nucleotides are TGCGCCAGCAGCTGGAGGTGGGACAGGGGATTTATGCATGGCTACACCTTC. Translation gives CASSWRWDRGFMHGYTF.

The table lists this clone with a few counts. CDR3 nucleotide sequence: TGTGCAAGTCGCTTCCCCAGGACAGGGTGGGACTACGAGCAGTACTTC. Translating gives CASRFPRTGWDYEQYF. The chain couples TRBV12-2 to TRBJ2-7; the D call in the table, TRBD1, was not verified against the DNA. TRBV12-2 is designated a pseudogene. The CDR3 is made up of 16 amino acids.

This chain uses TRBV6-4 with TRBJ2-3; TRBD2 matches at 9 bases. This CDR3 contains 15 residues. Germline trimming cut 2 bases from V and 1 base from J; bases unmatched to any gene: 1. CDR1 and CDR2 (germline): MRHNA, SNTAGT. This chain's CDR3 is CASSDVAGGTDTQYF. The CDR3 bases are TGTGCCAGCAGTGACGTAGCGGGGGGCACAGATACGCAGTATTTT.

Only one count was recorded for this clone. The genes are TRBV2 and TRBJ2-3; 8 bases map to TRBD2. The CDR3 contains 17 residues. Trimming at V came to 2 bases and at J to 3 bases, leaving 10 bases not matched to a gene. Germline V gene sequence: CDR1 SNHLY, CDR2 FYNNEI. For the CDR3, the DNA is TGTGCCAGCAGTGAACTGGGCGGGACTAGTAGGACAGATACGCAGTATTTT. This translates into CASSELGGTSRTDTQYF.

The chain couples TRBV10-3 to TRBJ1-1; no clear D gene. Germline V gives CDR1 ENHRY, CDR2 SYGVKD. This CDR3 contains 16 residues. The germline V and J ends were trimmed by 0 bases and 0 bases, with 11 bases remaining between them. The CDR3 nucleotides are TGTGCCATCAGTGAGTCTGTGACAAGGATGAACACTGAAGCTTTCTTT. This gives the protein CAISESVTRMNTEAFF.

The chain employs TRBV6-1 and TRBJ2-7; tentatively, D is TRBD2 (6 bases). Deletions cut 7 bases from V and 1 base from J, with 11 bases between. The CDR3 length is 13 residues. From germline, CDR1 is MNHNS and CDR2 SASEGT. The CDR3 protein is CASTRRGSYEQYF. The CDR3 coding sequence is TGTGCCAGCACCCGCCGGGGGTCCTACGAGCAGTACTTC.

This chain uses TRBV18 with TRBJ2-3, with TRBD2 matching 7 bases. The CDR3 totals 16 residues. The germline V gene has CDR1 KGHSH and CDR2 LQKENI. V dropped 3 bases and J dropped 0; count of bases not matched to a gene: 6. The CDR3 here is CASSPGLSTSTDTQYF. The CDR3 DNA reads TGTGCCAGCTCACCGGGACTATCAACTAGCACAGATACGCAGTATTTT.

V is TRBV9 and J is TRBJ2-3; TRBD2 matches at 8 bases. The CDR3 consists of 15 residues. Germline lookup yields CDR1 SGDLS and CDR2 YYNGEE. V trimming: 3 bases; J trimming: 2 bases; junction bases outside the gene matches: 5. Written as DNA, the CDR3 is TGTGCCAGCAGCGCGCGGGGGGACTACACAGATACGCAGTATTTT. It codes for CASSARGDYTDTQYF.

The J gene is TRBJ2-5, the V gene TRBV6-5; 9 bases map to TRBD1. The germline V gene encodes CDR1 MNHEY and CDR2 SVGAGI. The junction had 6 bases not matched to a gene; V was cut back by 2 bases and J by 5 bases. The CDR3 length is 15 residues. The CDR3 DNA follows: TGTGCCAGCAGTTACGGGACAGGGAGGAGGGAGACCCAGTACTTC. This sequence encodes CASSYGTGRRETQYF.

CDR3 loop: CASSAGTSPRGGYTF. Here the CDR3 DNA reads TGTGCCAGCTCCGCTGGGACAAGCCCGAGGGGTGGCTACACCTTC. The chain has TRBV27 and TRBJ1-2; TRBD1 might be the D (6 bases). Deletions cut 8 bases from V and 7 bases from J, with 23 bases between. In germline, CDR1 is MNHEY, CDR2 SMNVEV (reference sequence). The CDR3 has 15 residues.

The gene calls are TRBV4-3 and TRBJ2-3, with 9 bases fitting TRBD2. CDR1 and CDR2 (germline): LGHNA, YSLEER. Losses at the gene ends were 0 bases for V and 2 bases for J; bases not matched to a gene: 9. The length of the CDR3 is 18 residues. CDR3 coding DNA: TGCGCCAGCAGCCAAGATTTTCGTAAGGGACTAGCCACAGATACGCAGTATTTT. It yields the protein CASSQDFRKGLATDTQYF.

J is TRBJ2-7 and V is TRBV15; maybe TRBD1 (5 bases). CDR3 length: 18 amino acids. V was shortened by 0 bases and J by 3 bases, with 21 bases between the two germline ends. CDR1 is LNHNV, CDR2 YYDKDF, per germline (reference sequence). CDR3 loop: CATSRDLYRNIKRYEQYF. As DNA, the CDR3 is TGTGCCACCAGCAGAGATCTCTACAGGAATATAAAACGCTACGAGCAGTACTTC. Full variable domain (rest looked up from reference TRBV15 and TRBJ2-7): DAMVIQNPRYQVTQFGKPVTLSCSQTLNHNVMYWYQQKSSQAPKLLFHYYDKDFNNEADTPDNFQSRRPNTSFCFLDIRSPGLGDTAMYLCATSRDLYRNIKRYEQYFGPGTRLTVT.

This rearrangement joins TRBV4-3 to TRBJ1-1; 7 nucleotides line up with TRBD1. There are 15 residues in the CDR3. Germline V gene sequence: CDR1 LGHNA, CDR2 YSLEER. Unmatched junction bases numbered 7, after V lost 3 bases and J lost 3 bases. In nucleotides, the CDR3 is TGCGCCAGCAGCCAGATAGACAGGGCGGACACTGAAGCTTTCTTT. Amino acids: CASSQIDRADTEAFF.

The chain combines TRBV30 with TRBJ1-1, with D possibly matching TRBD1 (5 bases). The CDR3 is 15 amino acids. V was shortened by 2 bases and J by 0 bases, with 13 bases between the two germline ends. CDR1 is GTSNPN, CDR2 SVGIG, per germline (reference sequence). For the CDR3, the DNA is TGTGCCTGGAGTTCAATCAGGGCTATGAACACTGAAGCTTTCTTT. It yields the protein CAWSSIRAMNTEAFF.

The chain is built from TRBV7-9 and TRBJ2-2, with 7 bases lining up with TRBD1. The CDR3 totals 16 residues. The ends lost 5 bases at V and 7 bases at J; junction bases unmatched: 13. The germline CDR1 and CDR2 sequences are SEHNR and FQNEAQ (reference sequence). CDR3 sequence: CASSDRDRTWGGELFF. CDR3 DNA: TGTGCCAGCAGCGACCGGGACAGAACTTGGGGCGGGGAGCTGTTTTTT.